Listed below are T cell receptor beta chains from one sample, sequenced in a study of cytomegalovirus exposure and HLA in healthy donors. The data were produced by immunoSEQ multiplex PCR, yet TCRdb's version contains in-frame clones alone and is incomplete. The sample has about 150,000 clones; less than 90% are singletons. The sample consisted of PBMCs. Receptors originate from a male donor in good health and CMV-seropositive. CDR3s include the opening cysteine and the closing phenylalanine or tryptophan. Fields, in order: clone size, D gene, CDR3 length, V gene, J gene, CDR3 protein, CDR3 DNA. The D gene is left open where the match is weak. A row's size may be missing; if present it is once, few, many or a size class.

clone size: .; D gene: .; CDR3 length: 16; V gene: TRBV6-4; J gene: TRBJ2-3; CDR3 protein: CASSAGRGVSTDTQYF; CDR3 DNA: TGTGCCAGCAGTGCTGGGCGGGGTGTGAGCACAGATACGCAGTATTTT
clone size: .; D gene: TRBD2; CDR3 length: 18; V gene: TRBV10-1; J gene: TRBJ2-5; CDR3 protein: CASSESTASGRAVETQYF; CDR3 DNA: TGCGCCAGCAGTGAGTCTACGGCTAGCGGGAGGGCCGTGGAGACCCAGTACTTC
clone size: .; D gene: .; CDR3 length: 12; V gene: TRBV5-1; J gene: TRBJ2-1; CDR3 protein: CASSRTGVEQFF; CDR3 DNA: TGCGCCAGCAGCCGGACGGGGGTAGAGCAGTTCTTC
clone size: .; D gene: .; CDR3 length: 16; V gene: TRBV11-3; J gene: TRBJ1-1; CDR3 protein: CASSLDPTAMNTEAFF; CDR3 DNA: TGTGCCAGCAGCTTAGACCCGACAGCGATGAACACTGAAGCTTTCTTT
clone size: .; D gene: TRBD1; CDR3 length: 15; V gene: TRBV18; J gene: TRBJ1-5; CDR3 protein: CASSPTGTGDQPQHF; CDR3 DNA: TGTGCCAGCTCACCCACGGGGACAGGGGATCAGCCCCAGCATTTT
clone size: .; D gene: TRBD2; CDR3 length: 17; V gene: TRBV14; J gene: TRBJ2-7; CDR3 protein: CASSQRFPGLAGYEQYF; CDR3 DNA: TGTGCCAGCAGCCAAAGATTCCCCGGACTAGCGGGATACGAGCAGTACTTC
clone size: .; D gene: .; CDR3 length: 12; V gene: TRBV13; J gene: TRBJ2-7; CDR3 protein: CASSLGRGEQYF; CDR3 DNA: TGTGCCAGCAGCTTAGGCCGGGGCGAGCAGTACTTC
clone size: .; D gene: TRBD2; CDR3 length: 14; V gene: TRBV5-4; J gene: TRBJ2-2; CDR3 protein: CASSLTSGLGELFF; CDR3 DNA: TGTGCCAGCAGCTTGACTAGCGGCCTGGGGGAGCTGTTTTTT
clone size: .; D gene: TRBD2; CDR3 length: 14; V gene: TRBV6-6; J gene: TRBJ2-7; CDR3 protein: CASRASGDSYGQYF; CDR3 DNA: TGTGCCAGCAGGGCCAGCGGGGACTCCTACGGGCAGTACTTC
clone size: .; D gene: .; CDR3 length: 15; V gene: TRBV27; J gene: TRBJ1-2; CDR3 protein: CASSLYSGTTDGYTF; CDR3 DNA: TGTGCCAGCAGTCTTTATTCCGGGACAACGGATGGCTACACCTTC
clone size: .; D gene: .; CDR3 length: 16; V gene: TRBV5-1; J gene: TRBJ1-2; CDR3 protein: CASSWTPSGQNYGYTF; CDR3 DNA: TGCGCCAGCAGCTGGACACCTTCAGGACAGAACTATGGCTACACCTTC
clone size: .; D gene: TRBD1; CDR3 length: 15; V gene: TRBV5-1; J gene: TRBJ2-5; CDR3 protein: CASSGQGALGETQYF; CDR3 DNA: TGCGCCAGCAGCGGACAGGGGGCGCTGGGGGAGACCCAGTACTTC
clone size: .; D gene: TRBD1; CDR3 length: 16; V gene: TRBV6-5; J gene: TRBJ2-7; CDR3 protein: CASSYQGAGLSDEQYF; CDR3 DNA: TGTGCCAGCAGTTACCAGGGGGCGGGACTCTCGGACGAGCAGTACTTC
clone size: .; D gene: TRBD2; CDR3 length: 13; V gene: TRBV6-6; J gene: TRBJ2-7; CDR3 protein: CASVTSGLNEQYF; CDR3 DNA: TGTGCCAGCGTCACTAGCGGGCTCAACGAGCAGTACTTC
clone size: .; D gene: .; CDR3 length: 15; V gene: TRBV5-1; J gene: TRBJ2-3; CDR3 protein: CASSSRGSQSDTQYF; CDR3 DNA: TGCGCCAGCAGCTCCCGAGGGTCCCAGTCAGATACGCAGTATTTT
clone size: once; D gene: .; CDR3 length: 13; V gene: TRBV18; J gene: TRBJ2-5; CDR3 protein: CASSSRLQETQYF; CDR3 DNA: TGTGCCAGCTCATCCCGACTCCAAGAGACCCAGTACTTC
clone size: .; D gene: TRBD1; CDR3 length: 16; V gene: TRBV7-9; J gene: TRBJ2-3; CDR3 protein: CASSSTGTGLTDTQYF; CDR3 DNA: TGTGCCAGCAGCTCTACCGGGACAGGGCTCACAGATACGCAGTATTTT
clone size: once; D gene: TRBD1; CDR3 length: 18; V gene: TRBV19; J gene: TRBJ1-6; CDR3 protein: CASSGRNTGAQYNSPLHF; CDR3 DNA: TGTGCCAGTAGTGGGCGGAATACAGGGGCGCAATATAATTCACCCCTCCACTTT
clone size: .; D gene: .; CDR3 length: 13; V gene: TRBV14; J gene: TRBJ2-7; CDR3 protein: CASSPRRPYEQYF; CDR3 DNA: TGTGCCAGCAGCCCGCGGAGGCCCTACGAGCAGTACTTC
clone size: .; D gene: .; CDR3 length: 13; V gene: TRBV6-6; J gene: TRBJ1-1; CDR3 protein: CASSYRQAYEAFF; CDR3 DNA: TGTGCCAGCAGTTACCGACAGGCGTATGAAGCTTTCTTT
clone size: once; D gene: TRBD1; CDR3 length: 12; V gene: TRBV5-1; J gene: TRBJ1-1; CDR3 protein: CASSSQGDEAFF; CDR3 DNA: TGCGCCAGCAGCTCACAGGGGGATGAAGCTTTCTTT
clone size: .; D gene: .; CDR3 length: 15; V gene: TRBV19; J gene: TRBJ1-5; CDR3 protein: CASSWTPYSNQPQHF; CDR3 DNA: TGTGCCAGTAGCTGGACACCTTATAGCAATCAGCCCCAGCATTTT
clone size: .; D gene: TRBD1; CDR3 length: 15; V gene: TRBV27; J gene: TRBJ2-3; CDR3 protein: CASSLRDRDTDTQYF; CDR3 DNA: TGTGCCAGCAGTCTCCGGGACAGGGACACAGATACGCAGTATTTT